This paragraph covers one TCR beta chain sequence. Its matching antigen is unknown. Here immunoSEQ multiplex PCR was the method, and the copy in TCRdb shows in-frame clones only, minus some. The sample comprises 75,000 to 100,000 clones, approximately 91% of which are singletons, and 0.7% to 0.9% rests with the top ten. This entry is derived from a study of OX40 agonist ivuxolimab in advanced cancers. Turning to the study itself: Treatment received earlier with anti-PD-1, anti-PD-L1 or anti-CTLA-4 agents was allowed, and 40% had some. Notes on the study in general: Mean expanded clone counts were higher in CD8+ than CD4+ T cells.

People who had autoimmune disease history or systemic immunosuppression were excluded. CDR3 length equals 15 residues. V gave up 5 bases and J gave up 6 bases; unmatched junction bases: 7. From germline, CDR1 is MNHEY and CDR2 SMNVEV (reference sequence). Sequenced material: CD4+ or CD8+ T cells sorted from blood, taken in a trial of the OX40 agonist ivuxolimab. The receptor comes from an adult with an advanced solid tumor such as melanoma, head and neck, liver or kidney cancer. This rearrangement joins TRBV27 to TRBJ1-4; 9 nucleotides match TRBD1. CDR3 sequence reads: CASSNPRTGDEKLFF. The CDR3 DNA reads as TGTGCCAGCAGTAATCCTAGGACAGGGGATGAAAAACTGTTTTTT.